This T cell receptor beta chain was found in a study of CD8+ T cells in alopecia areata. The V end lost 1 base, the J end lost 6 bases, and 9 bases lay between the germline ends. This CDR3 has 13 amino acids. Germline CDR1 reads SEHNR; CDR2 reads FQNEAQ (reference sequence). Documented treatment: oral pan-JAK inhibitor, 5-10 mg twice daily. Extracted RNA was reverse transcribed, and the resulting cDNA served as sequencing template. Profiled with immunoSEQ multiplex PCR; TCRdb holds only in-frame clones, not every one. The sample holds about 76,000 clones, around 60% seen once. The TCR originated in a human donor with alopecia areata. The chain links TRBV7-9 to TRBJ1-2; D is ambiguous. The sample was CD8+ T cells sorted from blood, taken at week 24, from a patient treated with tofacitinib. The CDR3 sequence is CASSLVPTDGYTF. The CDR3, as DNA: TGTGCCAGCAGCTTAGTTCCAACGGATGGCTACACCTTC.